This T cell receptor beta chain was recovered during a study of tissue T cells after allogeneic stem cell transplantation. Study-level findings and limits: Few T cell clones were shared across patients, but motif clusters showed tissue-specific shared signatures. Sampling depth was limited, and the cohort was small and clinically varied.

TCRbeta CDR3 was sequenced at survey depth with template counts. Assay: immunoSEQ multiplex PCR; the TCRdb copy retains only in-frame clones and omits some. This table has around 4,500 clones, 55% to 60% appearing once. In regard to this clone: Its antigen is currently unknown. Gene names are the mouse ones.

Time point defined: mouse harvest day 7 after allogeneic transplant. The graft held 10^6 splenic CD5+ T cells and 10^7 T-cell-depleted bone marrow cells. Tissues came from B6→BALB/c major-mismatch GVHD mice at day 7 or 14. The source material was spleen. This clonotype originated in a female BALB/c mouse given C57BL/6 T cells with graft-versus-host disease after an allogeneic hematopoietic cell transplant.

CDR3 region: CASSRGERLFF. CDR3 bases read: TGTGCCAGCAGCAGGGGCGAAAGATTATTT. V usage is TRBV26 and J usage is TRBJ1-4, with D perhaps matching TRBD1 (6 bases). The missing CDR3 end, 1 residue past where the read stops, is filled in from the germline J gene. V was trimmed by 6 bases and J by 7 bases, leaving 6 bases between them. The CDR3 consists of 11 residues. Germline CDR1 is KGHPV and CDR2 is FQNQEV (reference sequence).